This T cell receptor (beta chain) was sequenced in a study of T-cell reconstitution after alpha-beta-depleted transplantation in children. TCRbeta library preparation incorporated unique molecular identifiers. One entry per CDR3 protein, called by TCRdb with MiXCR from the PCR reads. This table has some 640,000 distinct CDR3 sequences, 16% appearing once. Trimming left V 6 bases short and J 6 bases short, with 15 bases between. The germline V gene has CDR1 KGHDR and CDR2 SFDVKD. The CDR3 loop spans 14 amino acids. Material: PBMCs from the stem cell graft donor, obtained from the stem cell graft. This TCR was sampled from a human donor who donated a stem cell graft to a child with acute myeloid leukemia. The chain has TRBV24-1 and TRBJ2-3; D gene ambiguous. DNA for the CDR3: TGTGCCACCAGTCGGGCTCTGTCGTCGGATACGCAGTATTTT. It translates to CATSRALSSDTQYF.